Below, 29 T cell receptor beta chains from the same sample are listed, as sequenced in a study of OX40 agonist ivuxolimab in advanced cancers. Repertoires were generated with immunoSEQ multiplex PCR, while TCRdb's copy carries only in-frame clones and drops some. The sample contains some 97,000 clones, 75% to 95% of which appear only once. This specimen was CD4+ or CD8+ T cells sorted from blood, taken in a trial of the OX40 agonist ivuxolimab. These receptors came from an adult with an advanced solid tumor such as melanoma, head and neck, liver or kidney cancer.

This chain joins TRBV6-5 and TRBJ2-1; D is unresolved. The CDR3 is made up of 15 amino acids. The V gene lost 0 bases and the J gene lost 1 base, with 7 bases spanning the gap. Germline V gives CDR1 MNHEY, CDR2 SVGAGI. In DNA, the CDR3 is TGTGCCAGCAGTTACTCCATAGGGTCCTACAATGAGCAGTTCTTC. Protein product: CASSYSIGSYNEQFF.

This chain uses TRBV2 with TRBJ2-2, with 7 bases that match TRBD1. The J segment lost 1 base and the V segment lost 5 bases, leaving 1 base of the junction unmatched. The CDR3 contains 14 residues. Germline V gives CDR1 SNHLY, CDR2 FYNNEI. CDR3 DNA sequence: TGTGCCAGCAGTTGGACAGGGAACACCGGGGAGCTGTTTTTT. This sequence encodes CASSWTGNTGELFF.

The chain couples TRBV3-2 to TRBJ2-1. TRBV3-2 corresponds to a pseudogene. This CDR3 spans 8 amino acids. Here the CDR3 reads CASSQGFF. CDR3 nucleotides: TGTGCCAGCAGCCAGGGGTTCTTC.

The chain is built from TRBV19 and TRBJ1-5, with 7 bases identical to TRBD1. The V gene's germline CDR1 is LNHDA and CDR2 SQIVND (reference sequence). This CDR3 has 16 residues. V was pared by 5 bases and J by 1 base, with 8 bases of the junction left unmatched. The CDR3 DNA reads TGTGCCAGTAGTCCAGACAGGGTTTTGAGCAATCAGCCCCAGCATTTT. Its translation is CASSPDRVLSNQPQHF.

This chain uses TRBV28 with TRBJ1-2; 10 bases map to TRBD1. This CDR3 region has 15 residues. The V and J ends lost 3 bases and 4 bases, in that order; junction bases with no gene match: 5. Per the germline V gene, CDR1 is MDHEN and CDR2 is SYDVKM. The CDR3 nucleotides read TGTGCCAGCAGTTTCCCCGGGACAGGGGTCTATGGCTACACCTTC. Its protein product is CASSFPGTGVYGYTF.

The CDR3 region is CASSQEGGQLGGYTF. The CDR3 nucleotides read TGCGCCAGCAGCCAAGAGGGGGGACAGCTTGGGGGCTACACCTTC. This chain joins TRBV4-1 and TRBJ1-2, with 7 bases fitting TRBD1. CDR1 is MGHRA, CDR2 YSYEKL, per germline. After removal of 0 bases from V and 8 bases from J, the junction contained 9 bases not matched to a gene. This CDR3 is 15 amino acids long.

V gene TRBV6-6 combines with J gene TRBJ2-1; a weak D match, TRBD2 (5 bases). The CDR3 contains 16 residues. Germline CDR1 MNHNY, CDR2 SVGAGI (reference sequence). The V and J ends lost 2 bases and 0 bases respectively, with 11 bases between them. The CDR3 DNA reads TGTGCCAGCAGTTACGGGAGACTTCCCTCCTACAATGAGCAGTTCTTC. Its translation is CASSYGRLPSYNEQFF.

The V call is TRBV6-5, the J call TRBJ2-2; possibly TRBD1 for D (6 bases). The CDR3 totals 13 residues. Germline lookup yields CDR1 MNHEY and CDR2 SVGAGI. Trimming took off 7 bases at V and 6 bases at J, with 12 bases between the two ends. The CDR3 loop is CASTQGLAGELFF. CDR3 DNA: TGTGCCAGCACCCAGGGGCTGGCCGGGGAGCTGTTTTTT.

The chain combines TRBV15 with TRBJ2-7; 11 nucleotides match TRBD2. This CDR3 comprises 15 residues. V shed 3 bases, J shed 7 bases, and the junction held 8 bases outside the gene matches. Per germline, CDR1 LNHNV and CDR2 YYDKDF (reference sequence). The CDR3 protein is CATSSVLAGAREQYF. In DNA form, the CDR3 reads TGTGCCACCAGCAGTGTACTAGCGGGAGCTCGGGAGCAGTACTTC.

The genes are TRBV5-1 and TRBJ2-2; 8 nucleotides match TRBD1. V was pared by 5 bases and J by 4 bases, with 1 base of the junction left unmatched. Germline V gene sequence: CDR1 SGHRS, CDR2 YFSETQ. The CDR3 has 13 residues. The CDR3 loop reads CASRDRVTGELFF. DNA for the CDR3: TGCGCCAGCAGGGACAGGGTCACCGGGGAGCTGTTTTTT.

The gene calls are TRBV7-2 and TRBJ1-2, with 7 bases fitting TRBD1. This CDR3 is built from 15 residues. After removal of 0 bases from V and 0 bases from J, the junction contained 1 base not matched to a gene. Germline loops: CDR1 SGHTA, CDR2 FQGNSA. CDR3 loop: CASSLAGGTNYGYTF. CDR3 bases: TGTGCCAGCAGCTTAGCAGGGGGCACTAACTATGGCTACACCTTC.

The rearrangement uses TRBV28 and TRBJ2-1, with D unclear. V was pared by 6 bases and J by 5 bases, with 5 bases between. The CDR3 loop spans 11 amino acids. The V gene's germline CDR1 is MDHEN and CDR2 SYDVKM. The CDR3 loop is CASRVNNEQFF. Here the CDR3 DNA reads TGTGCCAGCAGAGTAAACAATGAGCAGTTCTTC.

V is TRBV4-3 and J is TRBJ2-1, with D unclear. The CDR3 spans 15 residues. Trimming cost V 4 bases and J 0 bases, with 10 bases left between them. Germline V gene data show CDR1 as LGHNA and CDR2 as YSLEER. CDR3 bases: TGCGCCAGCAGCCCCTCCCCCTCCTCCTACAATGAGCAGTTCTTC. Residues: CASSPSPSSYNEQFF.

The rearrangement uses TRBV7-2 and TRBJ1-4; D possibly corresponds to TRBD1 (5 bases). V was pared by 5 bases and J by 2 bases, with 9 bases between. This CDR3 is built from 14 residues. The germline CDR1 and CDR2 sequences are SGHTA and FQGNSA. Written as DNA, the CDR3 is TGTGCCAGCAGCCAACAGGTCACTAATGAAAAACTGTTTTTT. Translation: CASSQQVTNEKLFF. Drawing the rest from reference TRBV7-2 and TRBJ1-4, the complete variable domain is GAGVSQSPSNKVTEKGKDVELRCDPISGHTALYWYRQSLGQGLEFLIYFQGNSAPDKSGLPSDRFSAERTGGSVSTLTIQRTQQEDSAVYLCASSQQVTNEKLFFGSGTQLSVL.

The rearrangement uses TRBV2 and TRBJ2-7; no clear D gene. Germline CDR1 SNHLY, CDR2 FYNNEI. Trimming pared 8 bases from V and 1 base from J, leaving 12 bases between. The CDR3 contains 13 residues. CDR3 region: CASRRDGSYEQYF. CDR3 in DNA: TGTGCCAGCCGACGAGACGGATCCTACGAGCAGTACTTC.

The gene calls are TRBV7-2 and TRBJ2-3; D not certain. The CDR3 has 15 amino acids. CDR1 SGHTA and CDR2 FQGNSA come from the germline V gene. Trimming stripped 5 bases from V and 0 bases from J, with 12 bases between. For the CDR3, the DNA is TGTGCCAGCAGCCTCCTTCCCCCTAGCACAGATACGCAGTATTTT. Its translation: CASSLLPPSTDTQYF.

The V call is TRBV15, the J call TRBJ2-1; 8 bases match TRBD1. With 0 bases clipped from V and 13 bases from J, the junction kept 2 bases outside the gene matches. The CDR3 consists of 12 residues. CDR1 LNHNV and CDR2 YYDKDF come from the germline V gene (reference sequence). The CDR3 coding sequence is TGTGCCACCAGCAGAGATGACAGGGGTCAGTTCTTC. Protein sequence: CATSRDDRGQFF.

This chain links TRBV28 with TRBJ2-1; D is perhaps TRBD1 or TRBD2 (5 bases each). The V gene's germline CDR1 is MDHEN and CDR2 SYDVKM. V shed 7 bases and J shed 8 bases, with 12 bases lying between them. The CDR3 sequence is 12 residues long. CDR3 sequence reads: CASTSMGDEQFF. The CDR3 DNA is TGTGCCAGCACCTCCATGGGGGATGAGCAGTTCTTC. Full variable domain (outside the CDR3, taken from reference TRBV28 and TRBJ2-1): DVKVTQSSRYLVKRTGEKVFLECVQDMDHENMFWYRQDPGLGLRLIYFSYDVKMKEKGDIPEGYSVSREKKERFSLILESASTNQTSMYLCASTSMGDEQFFGPGTRLTVL.

The CDR3 loop reads CASSLGGRAFDEQFF. CDR3 coding DNA: TGCGCCAGCAGCTTAGGCGGGAGGGCCTTCGATGAGCAGTTCTTC. This sequence joins TRBV5-1 and TRBJ2-1, with TRBD2 matching over 9 bases. CDR1 is SGHRS, CDR2 YFSETQ, per germline. Germline trimming cut 2 bases from V and 8 bases from J; bases unmatched to any gene: 8. The CDR3 extends over 15 amino acids.

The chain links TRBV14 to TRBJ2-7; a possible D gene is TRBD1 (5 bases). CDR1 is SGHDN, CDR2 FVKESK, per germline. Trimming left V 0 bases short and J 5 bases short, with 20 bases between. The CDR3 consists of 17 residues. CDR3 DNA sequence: TGTGCCAGCAGCCAAGATATCGGGTCAGGGATCCTAAACGAGCAGTACTTC. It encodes CASSQDIGSGILNEQYF.

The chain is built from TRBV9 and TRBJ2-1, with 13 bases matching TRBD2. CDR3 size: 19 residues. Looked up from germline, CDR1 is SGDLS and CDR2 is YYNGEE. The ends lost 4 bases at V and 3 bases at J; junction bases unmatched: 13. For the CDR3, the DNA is TGTGCCAGCAGCCGGGGAGATGGACTAGCGGGAGAAAACTACAATGAGCAGTTCTTC. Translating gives CASSRGDGLAGENYNEQFF.

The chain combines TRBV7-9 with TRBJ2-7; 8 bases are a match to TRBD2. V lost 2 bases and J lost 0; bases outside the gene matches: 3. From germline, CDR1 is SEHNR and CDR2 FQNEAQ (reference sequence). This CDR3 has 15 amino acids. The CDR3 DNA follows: TGTGCCAGCAGCTTAACTAGCGGATCCTCCTACGAGCAGTACTTC. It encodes CASSLTSGSSYEQYF.

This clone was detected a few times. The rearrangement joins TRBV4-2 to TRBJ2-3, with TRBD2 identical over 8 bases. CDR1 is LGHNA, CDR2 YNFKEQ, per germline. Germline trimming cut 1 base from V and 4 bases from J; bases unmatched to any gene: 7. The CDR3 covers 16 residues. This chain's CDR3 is CASSQGAGGNSDTQYF. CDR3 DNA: TGTGCCAGCAGCCAAGGGGCGGGAGGTAATTCAGATACGCAGTATTTT.

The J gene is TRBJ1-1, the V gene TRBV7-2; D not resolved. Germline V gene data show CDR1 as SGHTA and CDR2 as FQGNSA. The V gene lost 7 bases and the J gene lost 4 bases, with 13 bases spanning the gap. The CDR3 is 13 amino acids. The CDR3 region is CASNHGVGTEAFF. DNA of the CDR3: TGTGCCAGCAATCACGGGGTCGGCACTGAAGCTTTCTTT.

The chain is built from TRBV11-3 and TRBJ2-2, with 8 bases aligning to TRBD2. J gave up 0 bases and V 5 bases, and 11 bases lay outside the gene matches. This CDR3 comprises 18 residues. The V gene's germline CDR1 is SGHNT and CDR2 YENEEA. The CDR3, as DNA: TGTGCCAGCAGCCCCGTCCGCGGGAGGTTCGCGAACACCGGGGAGCTGTTTTTT. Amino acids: CASSPVRGRFANTGELFF.

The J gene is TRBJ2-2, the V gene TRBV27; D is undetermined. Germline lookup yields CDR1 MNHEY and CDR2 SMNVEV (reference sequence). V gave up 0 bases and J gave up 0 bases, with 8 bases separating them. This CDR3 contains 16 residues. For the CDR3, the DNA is TGTGCCAGCAGTTTATCGGGCACTTCGAACACCGGGGAGCTGTTTTTT. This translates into CASSLSGTSNTGELFF.

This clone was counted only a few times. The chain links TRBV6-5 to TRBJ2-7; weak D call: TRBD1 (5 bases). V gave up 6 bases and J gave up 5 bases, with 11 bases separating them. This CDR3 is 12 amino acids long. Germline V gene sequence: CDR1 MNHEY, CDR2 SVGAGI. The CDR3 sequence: CASRAGFHEQYF. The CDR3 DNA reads TGTGCCAGCAGGGCAGGGTTCCACGAGCAGTACTTC.

CDR3 in amino acids: CASSLWGETRQETQYF. DNA of the CDR3: TGCGCCAGCAGCTTGTGGGGTGAGACTAGACAAGAGACCCAGTACTTC. The chain uses TRBV5-1 and TRBJ2-5, with D possibly matching TRBD2 (6 bases). Germline V gene sequence: CDR1 SGHRS, CDR2 YFSETQ. The V end lost 1 base, the J end lost 2 bases, and 15 bases lay between the germline ends. This CDR3 has 16 amino acids.

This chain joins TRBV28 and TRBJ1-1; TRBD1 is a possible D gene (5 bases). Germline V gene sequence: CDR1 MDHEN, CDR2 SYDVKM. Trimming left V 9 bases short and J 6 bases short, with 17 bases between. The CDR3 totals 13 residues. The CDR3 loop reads CASHWPGLAEAFF. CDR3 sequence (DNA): TGTGCCAGTCACTGGCCGGGGCTAGCTGAAGCTTTCTTT.